The sequence of this T cell receptor beta chain was determined in a study of monozygotic twins with inflammatory bowel disease. The study, taken as a whole, reports: With inverse Simpson as the measure, TCRbeta diversity was lower in IBD patients than in healthy co-twins.

On this clonotype itself: The antigen remains undetermined.

cDNA was produced in eight separate reactions per sample. A template switching step added UMIs, each with a 6-nucleotide sample barcode. TCRdb re-called the 5' RACE reads and gives one entry per CDR3 protein, without DNA. This repertoire includes just over 300,000 distinct CDR3 sequences. Researchers isolated total RNA from whole blood without sorting T cells. The germline CDR1 and CDR2 sequences are SGDLS and YYNGEE. The CDR3 is 16 residues long. Material: blood. This chain connects TRBV9 to TRBJ2-3. This TCR was recovered from a human donor with ulcerative colitis or Crohn's disease, or a healthy co-twin of an affected twin (not recorded which). The CDR3 spells CASSDRTFSSTDTQYF.